The rows below give T cell receptor beta chains drawn from one sample of a study of OX40 agonist ivuxolimab in advanced cancers. Sequenced by immunoSEQ multiplex PCR; TCRdb stores in-frame clones only, minus some. Of under 30,000 clones in the sample, 80% to 90% were seen once. The sample was CD4+ or CD8+ T cells sorted from blood, taken in a trial of the OX40 agonist ivuxolimab. Receptor source: an adult with an advanced solid tumor such as melanoma, head and neck, liver or kidney cancer. Both conserved end residues are part of each CDR3. Clone size is not always given. Where it is, it says once, few, many or a class for expanded clones.

CDR3aa	j_gene	abundance	v_gene
CASSDREEQFF	TRBJ2-1	NA	TRBV2
CASQGTGTGELFF	TRBJ2-2	NA	TRBV19
CASSTTGRQYF	TRBJ2-5	NA	TRBV9
CASRGGLYEQYF	TRBJ2-7	NA	TRBV2
CASSLGLDFTEWSGNTIYF	TRBJ1-3	NA	TRBV7-6
CATRTGEDTEAFF	TRBJ1-1	NA	TRBV6-5
CASSAAGGSTDTQYF	TRBJ2-3	NA	TRBV5-8
CASSIYSGDRTYEQYF	NA	once	TRBV19
CASSSTPDTPHEKLFF	TRBJ1-4	NA	TRBV28
CASSVKSGEGQSF	TRBJ1-2	NA	TRBV9
CASSQEDRQAANEKLFF	TRBJ1-4	once	TRBV4-3
CASSEGNTEAFF	TRBJ1-1	NA	TRBV6-5
CASSARDNPHYGYTF	TRBJ1-2	NA	TRBV7-9
CASSPPWGTELFF	TRBJ2-2	NA	TRBV7-9
CASSPDRVDQPQHF	TRBJ1-5	few	TRBV4-1
CASSLALGGKSTDTQYF	TRBJ2-3	NA	TRBV7-9
CASSTPADRSEGNTIYF	TRBJ1-3	few	TRBV19
CASCGREGVTGELFF	TRBJ2-2	NA	TRBV7-8
CASSEGTGLSDTQYF	TRBJ2-3	NA	TRBV9
CASSRTDIYGYTF	TRBJ1-2	once	TRBV28